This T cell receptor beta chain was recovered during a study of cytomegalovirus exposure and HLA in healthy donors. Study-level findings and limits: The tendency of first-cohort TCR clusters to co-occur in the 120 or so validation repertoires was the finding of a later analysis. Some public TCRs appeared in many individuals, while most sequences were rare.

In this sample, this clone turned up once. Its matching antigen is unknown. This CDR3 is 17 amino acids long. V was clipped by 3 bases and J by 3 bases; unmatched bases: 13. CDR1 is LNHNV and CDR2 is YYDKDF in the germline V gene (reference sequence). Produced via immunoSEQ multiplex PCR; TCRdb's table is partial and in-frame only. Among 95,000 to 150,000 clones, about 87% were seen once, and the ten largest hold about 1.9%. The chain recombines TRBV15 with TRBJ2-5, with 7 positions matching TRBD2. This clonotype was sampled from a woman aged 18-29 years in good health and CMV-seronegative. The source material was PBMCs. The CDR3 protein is CATSRGKGLRAKETQYF. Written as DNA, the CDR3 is TGTGCCACCAGCAGGGGGAAGGGACTAAGAGCCAAAGAGACCCAGTACTTC.